Below, 16 T cell receptor beta chains from the same sample are listed, as sequenced in a study of beta chain features in type 1 diabetes. The study's findings and limits: Shorter TCRB CDR3s, moderately but significantly so, marked every one of the four CD4+ subsets in Type 1 diabetes patients.

Their recognized antigens are unknown. Expressed TCRB transcripts were sequenced because the isolated RNA had all been reverse transcribed beforehand. Clones were sequenced by immunoSEQ multiplex PCR, and TCRdb holds only the in-frame ones, with some missing. The sample lists 95,000 to 150,000 clones; 16% were seen once. Specimen: central memory CD4+ T cells from blood. These receptors were taken from a man aged 25 to 45 with type 1 diabetes.

This clone came up a few times. The J gene is TRBJ2-7, the V gene TRBV10-3; weak D call: TRBD2 (6 bases). V gave up 5 bases and J gave up 7 bases, with 18 bases separating them. This CDR3 spans 14 amino acids. CDR1 is ENHRY, CDR2 SYGVKD, per germline. CDR3 DNA: TGTGCCATCAGTCCCGCGGGGCCCCCTGGGGAGCAGTACTTC. Amino acid sequence: CAISPAGPPGEQYF.

This clone has only a few counts. It may be a read error: a sequence one base away is much more abundant. CDR3 DNA: TGTGCCAGTAGTCTCGAACAGGGGTCTGGGGCCAACGTCCTGACTTTC. Encoded protein: CASSLEQGSGANVLTF. The chain recombines TRBV19 with TRBJ2-6; 7 nucleotides match TRBD1. J was trimmed by 1 base and V by 5 bases; bases with no gene match: 5. The CDR3 has 16 amino acids. CDR1 and CDR2 (germline): LNHDA, SQIVND (reference sequence). Together with reference TRBV19 and TRBJ2-6, the CDR3 gives the full variable domain: DGGITQSPKYLFRKEGQNVTLSCEQNLNHDAMYWYRQDPGQGLRLIYYSQIVNDFQKGDIAEGYSVSREKKESFPLTVTSAQKNPTAFYLCASSLEQGSGANVLTFGAGSRLTVL.

This clone has more than one count but fewer than ten. J is TRBJ1-1 and V is TRBV29-1; D not resolved. Trimming took off 8 bases at V and 3 bases at J, with 16 bases between the two ends. CDR3 length: 13 amino acids. CDR1 and CDR2 from the germline V gene are SQVTM and ANQGSEA. CDR3 bases: TGCAGCACATGGACTGATGGGGACACTGAAGCTTTCTTT. Translating gives CSTWTDGDTEAFF. Full variable domain (rest looked up from reference TRBV29-1 and TRBJ1-1): SAVISQKPSRDICQRGTSLTIQCQVDSQVTMMFWYRQQPGQSLTLIATANQGSEATYESGFVIDKFPISRPNLTFSTLTVSNMSPEDSSIYLCSTWTDGDTEAFFGQGTRLTVV.

This clone came up a few times. The chain employs TRBV9 and TRBJ2-2; D not certain. Germline V gene lookup returns CDR1 SGDLS and CDR2 YYNGEE. V was clipped by 0 bases and J by 4 bases, with 7 bases between them. The CDR3 has 14 residues. This CDR3 is CASSVVLGTGELFF. The CDR3 DNA sequence: TGTGCCAGCAGCGTAGTTCTGGGCACCGGGGAGCTGTTTTTT.

This clone has just a few counts. The chain combines TRBV5-1 with TRBJ1-2; TRBD1 matches 7 bases. CDR3 size: 15 residues. CDR1 is SGHRS and CDR2 is YFSETQ in the germline V gene. V lost 3 bases and J lost 3; bases outside the gene matches: 8. CDR3 nucleotide sequence: TGCGCCAGCAGCTCGGACTTCGGGACAGACTATGGCTACACCTTC. Translation: CASSSDFGTDYGYTF.

The CDR3 DNA sequence: TGTGCCAGCAGTGAAGGCCGGGGCCTGAATGAGCAGTTCTTC. It specifies CASSEGRGLNEQFF. V usage is TRBV2 and J usage is TRBJ2-1; D is tentatively TRBD1 or TRBD2 (5 bases each). Germline-derived CDR1 and CDR2 are SNHLY and FYNNEI. V was trimmed by 1 base and J by 7 bases, leaving 11 bases between them. The CDR3 runs 14 residues.

J is TRBJ2-7 and V is TRBV27; 9 bases fit TRBD1. V lost 0 bases to trimming and J lost 5 bases; unmatched junction nucleotides: 5. Germline CDR1 and CDR2: MNHEY and SMNVEV (reference sequence). CDR3 length: 15 residues. The CDR3 sequence: CASSLSGTGLDEQYF. In DNA, the CDR3 is TGTGCCAGCAGTTTATCCGGGACAGGGTTGGACGAGCAGTACTTC.

Only a few counts were recorded for this clone. V gene TRBV20-1 combines with J gene TRBJ1-3, with D unclear. The CDR3 is 11 amino acids. Germline V gene lookup returns CDR1 DFQATT and CDR2 SNEGSKA (reference sequence). The germline V and J ends were trimmed by 6 bases and 2 bases, with 5 bases remaining between them. The CDR3: CSAFTGNTIYF. The DNA for the CDR3 is TGCAGTGCGTTCACTGGAAACACCATATATTTT.

This clone was observed a few times. The rearrangement uses TRBV4-2 and TRBJ1-2; D call uncertain. In germline, CDR1 is LGHNA, CDR2 YNFKEQ. The CDR3 loop spans 16 amino acids. The V gene lost 2 bases and the J gene lost 0 bases, with 13 bases spanning the gap. The CDR3 here is CASSQTQRRANYGYTF. CDR3 coding DNA: TGTGCCAGCAGCCAAACACAGAGACGAGCTAACTATGGCTACACCTTC.

Turning to this clone: Other DNA sequences in the sample encode the same CDR3. V is TRBV30 and J is TRBJ1-4; D is possibly TRBD1 (5 bases). Trimming removed 0 bases from V and 5 bases from J, with 10 bases in between. From germline, CDR1 is GTSNPN and CDR2 SVGIG (reference sequence). The CDR3 has 14 residues. In nucleotides, the CDR3 is TGTGCCTGGAGTGTAGGGCAGGGAAATGAAAAACTGTTTTTT. Amino acid sequence: CAWSVGQGNEKLFF.

This clone has just a few counts. The J gene is TRBJ2-7, the V gene TRBV27, with 8 positions matching TRBD1. The CDR3 spans 15 residues. CDR1 MNHEY and CDR2 SMNVEV come from the germline V gene (reference sequence). V shed 7 bases and J 4 bases; nucleotides not matched to a gene: 12. CDR3 loop: CASIATGAPPYEQYF. CDR3 DNA sequence: TGTGCCAGCATCGCGACAGGGGCGCCTCCTTACGAGCAGTACTTC.

This clone was found a few times. The rearrangement links TRBV30 to TRBJ1-5; D is unresolved. CDR1 and CDR2 (germline): GTSNPN, SVGIG (reference sequence). V gave up 4 bases and J gave up 2 bases, with 9 bases separating them. The CDR3 has 13 residues. CDR3 in amino acids: CAWTDDRNQPQHF. CDR3 DNA sequence: TGTGCCTGGACAGATGACCGCAATCAGCCCCAGCATTTT. Supplemented by reference TRBV30 and TRBJ1-5, the full variable domain reads SQTIHQWPATLVQPVGSPLSLECTVEGTSNPNLYWYRQAAGRGLQLLFYSVGIGQISSEVPQNLSASRPQDRQFILSSKKLLLSDSGFYLCAWTDDRNQPQHFGDGTRLSIL.

The rearrangement joins TRBV7-3 to TRBJ2-3, with D tentatively TRBD2 (7 bases). Trimming left V 8 bases short and J 2 bases short, with 17 bases between. CDR1 and CDR2 (germline): SGHTA, FQGTGA. The CDR3 runs to 15 residues. DNA for the CDR3: TGTGCCAGCGGAATAGGGGGGGCCGCCACAGATACGCAGTATTTT. Translating gives CASGIGGAATDTQYF.

The CDR3 protein is CASSYVGPYGYTF. In DNA, the CDR3 is TGTGCCAGCAGCTACGTCGGTCCCTATGGCTACACCTTC. The chain combines TRBV28 with TRBJ1-2; the D is unclear. Germline-derived CDR1 and CDR2 are MDHEN and SYDVKM. The V and J ends lost 6 bases and 4 bases respectively, with 12 bases between them. The CDR3 covers 13 residues.

The CDR3 spells CASRPRDGAYGYTF. The CDR3 DNA follows: TGCGCCAGCAGGCCTAGGGACGGAGCCTATGGCTACACCTTC. This chain connects TRBV5-1 to TRBJ1-2, with TRBD1 as a possible D gene (5 bases). The germline gives CDR1 SGHRS, CDR2 YFSETQ. The V end lost 5 bases, the J end lost 4 bases, and 15 bases lay between the germline ends. CDR3 length: 14 amino acids.

This chain connects TRBV9 to TRBJ1-6; 7 nucleotides line up with TRBD1. V gave up 0 bases and J gave up 14 bases; unmatched junction bases: 5. Germline assignment: CDR1 SGDLS and CDR2 YYNGEE. CDR3 length: 13 residues. The CDR3 spells CASSVAGTDTLHF. The CDR3 coding sequence is TGTGCCAGCAGCGTAGCTGGGACAGACACCCTCCACTTT.